One and the same sample provided the 8 T cell receptor beta chains below, sequenced in a study of patients and donors after allogeneic stem cell transplantation. MiXCR, run by TCRdb on the RT-PCR reads, gives a single entry per CDR3 protein. The sample lists approximately 250,000 distinct CDR3 sequences, over 12% seen once, with approximately 10% in the top ten. Sequencing used blood, either unsorted or a sorted T cell fraction (not recorded which). The receptors shown here come from a human donor who was either an allogeneic HSCT recipient or a stem cell or donor lymphocyte infusion donor (not recorded which). It is not recorded whose cells these are; they may come from a transplant donor.

This clonotype was recorded many times. One junction end disagrees with the germline gene, perhaps due to a read error. CDR3: CASSSEGETQYF. The CDR3 DNA is TGTGCTAGCAGTTCCGAGGGGGAGACCCAGTACTTC. This chain connects TRBV7-7 to TRBJ2-5; either TRBD1 or TRBD2 may fit D (5 bases each). Germline CDR1 is SSHAT and CDR2 is FNYEAQ (reference sequence). This CDR3 comprises 12 residues.

This CDR3 is CATSDGPGQGYYNEQFF. The CDR3 DNA reads as TGTGCCACCAGTGATGGCCCCGGACAGGGATATTACAATGAGCAGTTCTTC. J is TRBJ2-1 and V is TRBV24-1; the match to TRBD1 covers 8 bases. Germline CDR1 KGHDR, CDR2 SFDVKD. V lost 3 bases and J lost 4; bases outside the gene matches: 10. The CDR3 totals 17 residues.

This clonotype was counted many times. The V gene is TRBV10-2, the J gene TRBJ1-6, with 9 bases matching TRBD1. The CDR3 has 15 amino acids. CDR1 WSHSY and CDR2 SAAADI come from the germline V gene. V shed 5 bases, J shed 6 bases, and the junction held 5 bases outside the gene matches. CDR3 region: CASSPLTGGNSPLHF. The CDR3, as DNA: TGCGCCAGCAGTCCTTTGACAGGGGGTAATTCACCCCTCCACTTT.

This clonotype was detected ten times or more. The chain joins TRBV24-1 to TRBJ2-3; D unresolved. V was cut by 6 bases and J by 4 bases, with 7 bases left in between. The length of the CDR3 is 12 residues. Germline loops: CDR1 KGHDR, CDR2 SFDVKD. The CDR3 DNA reads as TGTGCCACCAGTCTGAACCCAGATACGCAGTATTTT. Residues: CATSLNPDTQYF.

This clonotype was detected only a few times. V gene TRBV2 combines with J gene TRBJ1-2; D might be TRBD1 (6 bases). CDR3 size: 14 residues. Trimming took 0 bases from V and 7 from J, leaving 12 bases between them. Germline CDR1 is SNHLY and CDR2 is FYNNEI. The CDR3 sequence is CASSEARGGSGYTF. CDR3 coding DNA: TGTGCCAGCAGTGAAGCAAGGGGGGGCAGTGGCTACACCTTC.

The DNA for the CDR3 is TGTGCCAGCAGCCCTGCGGGGGAGCAGTTCTTC. Translated, it gives CASSPAGEQFF. The genes are TRBV11-2 and TRBJ2-1, with D tentatively TRBD2 (6 bases). The CDR3 runs 11 residues. Per the germline V gene, CDR1 is SGHAT and CDR2 is FQNNGV. V was clipped by 5 bases and J by 10 bases, with 9 bases between them.

The V and J genes are TRBV14 and TRBJ1-1; D call uncertain. Germline loops: CDR1 SGHDN, CDR2 FVKESK. This CDR3 comprises 16 residues. Trimming cost V 1 base and J 2 bases, with 14 bases left between them. CDR3: CASSQVRPRSNTEAFF. Written as DNA, the CDR3 is TGTGCCAGCAGCCAAGTAAGGCCGAGAAGTAACACTGAAGCTTTCTTT.

This clonotype turned up a few times. This chain uses TRBV19 with TRBJ1-1, with 7 positions matching TRBD1. The germline gives CDR1 LNHDA, CDR2 SQIVND (reference sequence). The CDR3 totals 17 residues. V shed 5 bases and J 1 base; nucleotides not matched to a gene: 13. CDR3 region: CASSDPGTASRNTEAFF. The CDR3 nucleotides read TGTGCCAGTAGTGATCCCGGGACAGCGAGTCGGAACACTGAAGCTTTCTTT.